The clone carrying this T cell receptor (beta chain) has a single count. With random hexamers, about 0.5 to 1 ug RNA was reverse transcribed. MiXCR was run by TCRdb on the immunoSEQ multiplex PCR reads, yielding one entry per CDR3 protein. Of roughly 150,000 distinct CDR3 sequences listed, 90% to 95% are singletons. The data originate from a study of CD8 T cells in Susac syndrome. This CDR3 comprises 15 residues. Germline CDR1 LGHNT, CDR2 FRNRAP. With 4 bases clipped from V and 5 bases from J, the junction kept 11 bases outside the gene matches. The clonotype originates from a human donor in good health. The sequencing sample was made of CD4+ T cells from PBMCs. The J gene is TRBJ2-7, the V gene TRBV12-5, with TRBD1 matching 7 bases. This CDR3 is CASGSLADRRNEQYF. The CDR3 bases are TGTGCTAGTGGTTCACTCGCGGACAGGAGGAACGAGCAGTACTTC.